These 27 T cell receptor beta chains came from one sample sequenced in a study of cytomegalovirus exposure and HLA in healthy donors. Here immunoSEQ multiplex PCR was the method, and the copy in TCRdb shows in-frame clones only, minus some. This table holds approximately 110,000 clones, around 87% found once. The material sequenced was PBMCs. These receptors originate from a woman in her late teens or twenties in good health and CMV-seropositive.

The V call is TRBV7-9, the J call TRBJ1-1; 10 positions match TRBD1. J was trimmed by 0 bases and V by 6 bases; bases with no gene match: 10. The CDR3 totals 17 residues. Germline V gene lookup returns CDR1 SEHNR and CDR2 FQNEAQ (reference sequence). CDR3 in amino acids: CASSYPDRGIMNTEAFF. The DNA for the CDR3 is TGTGCCAGCAGTTACCCGGACAGGGGGATAATGAACACTGAAGCTTTCTTT.

This chain joins TRBV5-4 and TRBJ2-7; TRBD2 agrees at 11 bases. Germline trimming cut 4 bases from V and 5 bases from J; bases unmatched to any gene: 11. The CDR3 extends over 16 amino acids. Germline CDR1 is SGHNT and CDR2 is YYREEE (reference sequence). The CDR3 sequence: CASSAALAGVSDEQYF. The DNA for the CDR3 is TGTGCCAGCAGCGCCGCACTAGCGGGAGTATCTGACGAGCAGTACTTC.

The rearrangement joins TRBV5-1 to TRBJ1-4; maybe TRBD1 (6 bases). Germline loops: CDR1 SGHRS, CDR2 YFSETQ. The CDR3 consists of 17 residues. Trimming took off 5 bases at V and 6 bases at J, with 23 bases between the two ends. In DNA, the CDR3 is TGCGCCAGCAGTTACCGCGGGGGGCGTGATCCCGATGAAAAACTGTTTTTT. This translates into CASSYRGGRDPDEKLFF. The entire variable domain, with the rest obtained from reference TRBV5-1 and TRBJ1-4, is as follows: KAGVTQTPRYLIKTRGQQVTLSCSPISGHRSVSWYQQTPGQGLQFLFEYFSETQRNKGNFPGRFSGRQFSNSRSEMNVSTLELGDSALYLCASSYRGGRDPDEKLFFGSGTQLSVL.

This clone came up once. The rearrangement links TRBV11-2 to TRBJ1-6, with D maybe TRBD1 (5 bases). V gave up 2 bases and J gave up 13 bases, with 15 bases separating them. The CDR3 is made up of 14 amino acids. Germline CDR1 SGHAT, CDR2 FQNNGV. CDR3 protein: CASSLPKQTAPLHF. In nucleotides, the CDR3 is TGTGCCAGCAGCTTACCCAAGCAGACAGCTCCCCTCCACTTT.

V gene TRBV15 combines with J gene TRBJ2-7, with 10 bases that match TRBD1. Germline CDR1 and CDR2: LNHNV and YYDKDF (reference sequence). With 5 bases clipped from V and 5 bases from J, the junction kept 9 bases outside the gene matches. This CDR3 spans 15 amino acids. DNA for the CDR3: TGTGCCACCAGCCCCTACGACAGGGGGCTTGACGAGCAGTACTTC. Translation gives CATSPYDRGLDEQYF. Full variable domain (remainder filled in from reference TRBV15 and TRBJ2-7): DAMVIQNPRYQVTQFGKPVTLSCSQTLNHNVMYWYQQKSSQAPKLLFHYYDKDFNNEADTPDNFQSRRPNTSFCFLDIRSPGLGDTAMYLCATSPYDRGLDEQYFGPGTRLTVT.

The genes are TRBV2 and TRBJ2-1; tentatively, D is TRBD2 (5 bases). V shed 8 bases and J shed 5 bases, with 13 bases lying between them. The germline CDR1 and CDR2 sequences are SNHLY and FYNNEI. The CDR3 runs 13 residues. In nucleotides, the CDR3 is TGTGCCAGCCTCGGGATCCGCGACAATGAGCAGTTCTTC. It specifies CASLGIRDNEQFF.

The rearrangement uses TRBV2 and TRBJ1-1; D not resolved. The CDR3 runs 15 residues. Trimming removed 6 bases from V and 2 bases from J, with 16 bases in between. Germline-derived CDR1 and CDR2 are SNHLY and FYNNEI. This chain's CDR3 is CASSQIRTANTEAFF. The CDR3 region has the DNA TGTGCCAGCAGCCAGATAAGAACAGCAAACACTGAAGCTTTCTTT.

The chain has TRBV11-3 and TRBJ2-3; D is possibly TRBD2 (6 bases). Trimming shortened V by 5 bases and J by 5 bases, and 17 bases separated the two germline ends. The CDR3 has 15 amino acids. Looked up from germline, CDR1 is SGHNT and CDR2 is YENEEA. In nucleotides, the CDR3 is TGTGCCAGCAGCCTCAGCCGGGACTTATTAGATACGCAGTATTTT. Protein: CASSLSRDLLDTQYF.

The rearrangement uses TRBV6-5 and TRBJ2-3; 12 nucleotides match TRBD2. V trimming: 4 bases; J trimming: 6 bases; junction bases outside the gene matches: 8. The CDR3 loop spans 16 amino acids. Looked up from germline, CDR1 is MNHEY and CDR2 is SVGAGI. The CDR3 bases are TGTGCCAGCAGTTTGAACCTAGCGGGGGGGCTTGATACGCAGTATTTT. Translation: CASSLNLAGGLDTQYF.

The V call is TRBV2, the J call TRBJ2-2; D may be TRBD1 (5 bases). Germline CDR1 SNHLY, CDR2 FYNNEI. V was clipped by 6 bases and J by 4 bases, with 9 bases between them. The CDR3 length is 13 residues. The CDR3 reads CASSRQITGELFF. DNA of the CDR3: TGTGCCAGCAGCAGACAGATCACCGGGGAGCTGTTTTTT.

CDR3 DNA: TGTGCCAGCAGCTTATACGGTCCACCCTACGAGCAGTACTTC. Amino acids: CASSLYGPPYEQYF. This chain uses TRBV7-3 with TRBJ2-7, with no clear D. Trimming shortened V by 2 bases and J by 2 bases, and 10 bases separated the two germline ends. Germline lookup yields CDR1 SGHTA and CDR2 FQGTGA. The CDR3 extends over 14 amino acids.

This chain joins TRBV5-1 and TRBJ1-1; D gene ambiguous. The CDR3 runs to 13 residues. Trimming took 0 bases from V and 4 from J, leaving 7 bases between them. The germline V gene encodes CDR1 SGHRS and CDR2 YFSETQ. CDR3 nucleotide sequence: TGCGCCAGCAGCTTGGGACAAGTCACTGAAGCTTTCTTT. Translated, it gives CASSLGQVTEAFF.

V gene TRBV28 combines with J gene TRBJ2-2; D ambiguous. Trimming stripped 6 bases from V and 3 bases from J, with 5 bases between. There are 12 residues in the CDR3. Per the germline V gene, CDR1 is MDHEN and CDR2 is SYDVKM. The CDR3 nucleotides read TGTGCCAGCAGCCAGGACACCGGGGAGCTGTTTTTT. This gives the protein CASSQDTGELFF.

The count of this clone is one. The rearrangement links TRBV5-1 to TRBJ1-6; 9 nucleotides match TRBD1. With 5 bases clipped from V and 3 bases from J, the junction kept 9 bases outside the gene matches. CDR1 SGHRS and CDR2 YFSETQ come from the germline V gene. The CDR3 contains 17 residues. The CDR3, as DNA: TGCGCCAGCAGTTCCACCACGACAGGGGGCTATAATTCACCCCTCCACTTT. This codes for CASSSTTTGGYNSPLHF.

This clone was recorded at least ten times. The chain employs TRBV6-1 and TRBJ1-2; no firm D call. Deletions cut 3 bases from V and 4 bases from J, with 9 bases between. This CDR3 contains 13 residues. Per the germline V gene, CDR1 is MNHNS and CDR2 is SASEGT. The CDR3 nucleotides read TGTGCCAGCAGTGATTCGGAGATCTATGGCTACACCTTC. Its protein product is CASSDSEIYGYTF.

The J gene is TRBJ1-2, the V gene TRBV6-5, with D maybe TRBD1 (5 bases). This CDR3 spans 11 amino acids. Germline V gene data show CDR1 as MNHEY and CDR2 as SVGAGI. With 11 bases removed from V and 3 bases from J, the gap between germline ends came to 10 bases. For the CDR3, the DNA is TGTGCCTCAAAAGGGGACTATGGCTACACCTTC. Its protein is CASKGDYGYTF.

The chain joins TRBV4-2 to TRBJ2-1, with 8 nucleotides matching TRBD1. This CDR3 region has 17 residues. J gave up 3 bases and V 2 bases, and 9 bases lay outside the gene matches. The germline V gene has CDR1 LGHNA and CDR2 YNFKEQ. The CDR3 DNA is TGTGCCAGCAGCCAATTGGCCCGACAGGGGTACTACAATGAGCAGTTCTTC. Amino acid sequence: CASSQLARQGYYNEQFF.

The chain has TRBV13 and TRBJ2-5, with 9 bases lining up with TRBD2. The J segment lost 3 bases and the V segment lost 2 bases, leaving 4 bases of the junction unmatched. This CDR3 is built from 15 residues. CDR1 PRHDT and CDR2 FYEKMQ come from the germline V gene (reference sequence). The CDR3 coding sequence is TGTGCCAGCAGCTTATTAGCGGGGGCGGAAGAGACCCAGTACTTC. This encodes CASSLLAGAEETQYF.

As DNA, the CDR3 is TGTGCCAGCAGACTTCAGGGAGGCGGAAACACCATATATTTT. This gives the protein CASRLQGGGNTIYF. The chain employs TRBV28 and TRBJ1-3; D possibly corresponds to TRBD1 (5 bases). V shed 6 bases and J shed 4 bases, with 13 bases lying between them. CDR1 MDHEN and CDR2 SYDVKM come from the germline V gene. CDR3 size: 14 residues.

In its sample, this clone was seen once. V is TRBV5-1 and J is TRBJ2-3, with D uncertain. CDR1 is SGHRS and CDR2 is YFSETQ in the germline V gene. V was trimmed by 0 bases and J by 4 bases, leaving 12 bases between them. The CDR3 extends over 15 amino acids. The CDR3 reads CASSLATGPADTQYF. CDR3 sequence (DNA): TGCGCCAGCAGCTTGGCCACGGGTCCAGCAGATACGCAGTATTTT.

V usage is TRBV5-6 and J usage is TRBJ1-5; TRBD1 aligns across 7 bases. The junction had 8 bases not matched to a gene; V was cut back by 1 base and J by 1 base. The CDR3 is 17 amino acids. The germline V gene has CDR1 SGHDT and CDR2 YYEEEE. The CDR3 DNA reads TGTGCCAGCAGCTTGCCCAGGACAGGTTCAAGCAATCAGCCCCAGCATTTT. This gives the protein CASSLPRTGSSNQPQHF. Complete variable domain (other parts from reference TRBV5-6 and TRBJ1-5): DAGVTQSPTHLIKTRGQQVTLRCSPKSGHDTVSWYQQALGQGPQFIFQYYEEEERQRGNFPDRFSGHQFPNYSSELNVNALLLGDSALYLCASSLPRTGSSNQPQHFGDGTRLSIL.

This clone turned up a few times. The rearrangement links TRBV25-1 to TRBJ1-1; TRBD1 might be the D (5 bases). This CDR3 comprises 14 residues. Looked up from germline, CDR1 is MGHDK and CDR2 is SYGVNS. The germline V and J ends were trimmed by 4 bases and 4 bases, with 13 bases remaining between them. The CDR3 bases are TGTGCCAGCAGTGGGATCCAGGGCTTCACTGAAGCTTTCTTT. This gives the protein CASSGIQGFTEAFF.

This clone occurred once. The DNA of the CDR3 is TGTGCCAGTAATCGGGCCGGGACAGGGCCTGAAAAACTGTTTTTT. Translation gives CASNRAGTGPEKLFF. V and J are TRBV19 and TRBJ1-4, with TRBD1 identical over 9 bases. Germline assignment: CDR1 LNHDA and CDR2 SQIVND (reference sequence). The CDR3 consists of 15 residues. The V and J ends lost 7 bases and 7 bases, in that order; junction bases with no gene match: 10.

The gene calls are TRBV2 and TRBJ2-7; D is perhaps TRBD2 (6 bases). The CDR3 has 12 residues. The germline V and J ends were trimmed by 8 bases and 1 base, with 9 bases remaining between them. Germline loops: CDR1 SNHLY, CDR2 FYNNEI. The CDR3 nucleotides are TGTGCCAGCTTAGCGGAATCCTACGAGCAGTACTTC. Translated: CASLAESYEQYF.

The chain is built from TRBV10-3 and TRBJ2-7; 8 bases fit TRBD2. The CDR3 loop spans 13 amino acids. Germline V gives CDR1 ENHRY, CDR2 SYGVKD. Trimming removed 7 bases from V and 3 bases from J; junction bases left unmatched: 5. CDR3 in DNA: TGTGCCATCAACGCGGGAGGAATCTACGAGCAGTACTTC. It codes for CAINAGGIYEQYF.

The rearrangement links TRBV7-6 to TRBJ2-7; D not resolved. This CDR3 is 13 amino acids long. Germline assignment: CDR1 SGHVS and CDR2 FNYEAQ. The V end lost 6 bases, the J end lost 1 base, and 10 bases lay between the germline ends. CDR3 DNA sequence: TGTGCCAGCAGTCTTAGTGAGTCCTACGAGCAGTACTTC. It translates to CASSLSESYEQYF.

This chain joins TRBV4-1 and TRBJ2-7; 10 bases fit TRBD1. Per the germline V gene, CDR1 is MGHRA and CDR2 is YSYEKL. The CDR3 covers 16 residues. J lost 1 base, V lost 3 bases, and 6 bases had no gene match. This CDR3 reads CASSHGQGENSYEQYF. Here the CDR3 DNA reads TGCGCCAGCAGCCACGGACAGGGGGAGAATTCCTACGAGCAGTACTTC.